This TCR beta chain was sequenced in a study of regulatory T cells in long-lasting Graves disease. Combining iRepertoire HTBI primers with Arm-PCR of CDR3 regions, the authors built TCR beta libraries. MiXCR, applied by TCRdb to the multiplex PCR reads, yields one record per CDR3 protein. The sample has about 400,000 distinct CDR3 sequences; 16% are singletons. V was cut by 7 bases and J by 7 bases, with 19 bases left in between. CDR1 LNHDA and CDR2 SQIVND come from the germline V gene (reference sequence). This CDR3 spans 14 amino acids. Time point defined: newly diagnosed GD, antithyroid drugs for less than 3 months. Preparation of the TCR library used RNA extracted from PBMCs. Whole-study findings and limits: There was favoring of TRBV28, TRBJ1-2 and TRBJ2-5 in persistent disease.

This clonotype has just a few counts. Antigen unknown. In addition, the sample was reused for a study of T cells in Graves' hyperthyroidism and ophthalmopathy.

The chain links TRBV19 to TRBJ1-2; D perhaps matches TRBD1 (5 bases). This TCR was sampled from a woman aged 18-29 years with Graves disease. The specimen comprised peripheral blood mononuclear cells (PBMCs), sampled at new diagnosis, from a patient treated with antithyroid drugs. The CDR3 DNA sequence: TGTGCCAGTAAGACGACTGAGGGGAAACGTGGCTACACCTTC. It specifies CASKTTEGKRGYTF.